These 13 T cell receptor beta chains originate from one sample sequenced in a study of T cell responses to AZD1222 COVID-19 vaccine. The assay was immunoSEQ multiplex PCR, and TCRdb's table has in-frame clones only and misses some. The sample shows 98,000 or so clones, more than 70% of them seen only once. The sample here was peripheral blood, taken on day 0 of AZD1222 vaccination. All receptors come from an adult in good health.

CDR3 region: CASSASRTDSYEQYF. CDR3 nucleotide sequence: TGTGCCAGCAGCGCATCCCGGACAGACTCCTACGAGCAGTACTTC. The chain combines TRBV7-9 with TRBJ2-7, with a possible D match to TRBD1 (6 bases). Trimming took 5 bases from V and 0 from J, leaving 14 bases between them. The CDR3 contains 15 residues. CDR1 is SEHNR and CDR2 is FQNEAQ in the germline V gene (reference sequence).

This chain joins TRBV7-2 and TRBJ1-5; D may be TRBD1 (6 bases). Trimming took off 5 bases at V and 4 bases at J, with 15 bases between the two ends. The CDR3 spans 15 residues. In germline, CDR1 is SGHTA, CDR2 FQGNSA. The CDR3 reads CASSPSARGNQPQHF. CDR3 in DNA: TGTGCCAGCAGCCCGAGTGCCAGGGGAAATCAGCCCCAGCATTTT.

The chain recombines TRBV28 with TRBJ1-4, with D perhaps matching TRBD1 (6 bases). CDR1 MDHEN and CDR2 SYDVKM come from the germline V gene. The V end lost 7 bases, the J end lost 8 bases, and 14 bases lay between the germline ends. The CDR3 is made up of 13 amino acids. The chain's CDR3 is CASTVPGQEKLFF. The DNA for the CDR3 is TGTGCCAGCACGGTACCGGGACAAGAAAAACTGTTTTTT.

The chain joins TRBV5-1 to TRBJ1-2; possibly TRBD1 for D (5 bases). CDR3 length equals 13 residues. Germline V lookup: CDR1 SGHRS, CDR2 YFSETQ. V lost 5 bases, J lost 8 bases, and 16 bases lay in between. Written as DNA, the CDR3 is TGCGCCAGCAGTCTTCCTTCCAGGGACGGCTACACCTTC. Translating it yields CASSLPSRDGYTF.

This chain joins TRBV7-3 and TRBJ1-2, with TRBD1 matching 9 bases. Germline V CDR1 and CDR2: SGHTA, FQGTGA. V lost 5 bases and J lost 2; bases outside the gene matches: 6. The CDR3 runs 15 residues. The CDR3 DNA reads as TGTGCCAGCAGCCAAGGGACAGGGCAAAACTATGGCTACACCTTC. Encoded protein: CASSQGTGQNYGYTF. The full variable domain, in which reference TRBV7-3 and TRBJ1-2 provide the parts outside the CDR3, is GAGVSQTPSNKVTEKGKYVELRCDPISGHTALYWYRQSLGQGPEFLIYFQGTGAADDSGLPNDRFFAVRPEGSVSTLKIQRTERGDSAVYLCASSQGTGQNYGYTFGSGTRLTVV.

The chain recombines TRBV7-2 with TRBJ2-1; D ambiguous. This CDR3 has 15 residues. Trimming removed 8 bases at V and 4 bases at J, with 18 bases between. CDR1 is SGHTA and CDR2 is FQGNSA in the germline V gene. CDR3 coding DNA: TGTGCCAGCCGGAACCCGGTGTCGAGTTACAATGAGCAGTTCTTC. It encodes CASRNPVSSYNEQFF.

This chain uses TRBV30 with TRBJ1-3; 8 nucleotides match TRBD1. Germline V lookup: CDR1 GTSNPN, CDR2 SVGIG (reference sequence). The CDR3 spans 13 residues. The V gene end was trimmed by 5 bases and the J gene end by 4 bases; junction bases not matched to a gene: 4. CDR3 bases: TGTGCCTGGCTGCACAGGGGGGGAAACACCATATATTTT. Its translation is CAWLHRGGNTIYF.

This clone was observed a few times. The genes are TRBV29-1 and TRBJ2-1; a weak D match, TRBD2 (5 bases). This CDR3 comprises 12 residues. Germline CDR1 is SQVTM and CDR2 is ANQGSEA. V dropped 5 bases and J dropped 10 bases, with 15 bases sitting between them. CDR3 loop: CSVMASRWEQFF. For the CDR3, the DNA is TGCAGCGTTATGGCTAGCCGATGGGAGCAGTTCTTC.

In nucleotides, the CDR3 is TGTGCCATCGGTGGGGTCTCGGGAAACACCATATATTTT. This gives the protein CAIGGVSGNTIYF. This chain uses TRBV10-3 with TRBJ1-3; D is undetermined. V shed 8 bases and J shed 4 bases, with 12 bases lying between them. Germline CDR1 is ENHRY and CDR2 is SYGVKD. This CDR3 has 13 amino acids.

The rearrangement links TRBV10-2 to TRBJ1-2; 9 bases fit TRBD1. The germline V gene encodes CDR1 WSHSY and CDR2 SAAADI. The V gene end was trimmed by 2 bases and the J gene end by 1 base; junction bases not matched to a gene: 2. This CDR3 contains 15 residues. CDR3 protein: CASSEDRGGNYGYTF. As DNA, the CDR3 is TGCGCCAGCAGTGAGGACAGGGGGGGTAACTATGGCTACACCTTC.

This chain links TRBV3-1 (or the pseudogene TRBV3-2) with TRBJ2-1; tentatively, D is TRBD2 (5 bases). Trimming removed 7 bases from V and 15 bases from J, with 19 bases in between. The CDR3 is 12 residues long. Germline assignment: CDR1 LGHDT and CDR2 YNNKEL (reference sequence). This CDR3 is CASTEGWGEVFF. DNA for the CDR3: TGTGCCAGCACTGAAGGTTGGGGAGAGGTGTTCTTC.

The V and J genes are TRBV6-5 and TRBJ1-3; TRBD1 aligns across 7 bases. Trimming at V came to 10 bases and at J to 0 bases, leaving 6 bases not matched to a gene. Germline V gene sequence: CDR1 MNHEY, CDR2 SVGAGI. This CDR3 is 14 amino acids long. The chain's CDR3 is CATERTGSGNTIYF. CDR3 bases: TGTGCCACCGAAAGGACAGGCTCTGGAAACACCATATATTTT.

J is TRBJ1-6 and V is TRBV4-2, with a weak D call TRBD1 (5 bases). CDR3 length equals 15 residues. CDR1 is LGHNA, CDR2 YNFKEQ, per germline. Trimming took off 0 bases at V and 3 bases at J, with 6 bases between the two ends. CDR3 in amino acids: CASSQDRDYNSPLHF. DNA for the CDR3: TGTGCCAGCAGCCAAGACAGGGACTATAATTCACCCCTCCACTTT.